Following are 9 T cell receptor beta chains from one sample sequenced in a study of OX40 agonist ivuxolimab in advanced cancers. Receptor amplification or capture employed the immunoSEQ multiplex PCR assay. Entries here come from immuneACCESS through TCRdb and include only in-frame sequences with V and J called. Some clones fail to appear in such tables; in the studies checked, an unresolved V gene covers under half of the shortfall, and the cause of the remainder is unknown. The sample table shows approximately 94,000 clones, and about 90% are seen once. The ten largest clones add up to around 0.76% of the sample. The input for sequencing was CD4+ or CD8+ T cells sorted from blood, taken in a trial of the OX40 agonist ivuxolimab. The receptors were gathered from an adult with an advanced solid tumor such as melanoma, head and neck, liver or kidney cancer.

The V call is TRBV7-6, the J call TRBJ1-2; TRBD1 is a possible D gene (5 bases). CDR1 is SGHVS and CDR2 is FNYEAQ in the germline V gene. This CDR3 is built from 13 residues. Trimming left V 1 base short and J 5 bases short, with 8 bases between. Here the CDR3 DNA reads TGTGCCAGCAGCTTAGGAGCAGGGTATGGCTACACCTTC. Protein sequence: CASSLGAGYGYTF.

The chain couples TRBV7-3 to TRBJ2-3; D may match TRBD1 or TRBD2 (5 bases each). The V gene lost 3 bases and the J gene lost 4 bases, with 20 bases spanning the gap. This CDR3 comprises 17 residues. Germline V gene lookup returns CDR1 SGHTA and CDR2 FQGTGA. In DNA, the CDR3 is TGTGCCAGCAGCTTGGGGGTTGCGGGCGGTGCCCCAGATACGCAGTATTTT. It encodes CASSLGVAGGAPDTQYF.

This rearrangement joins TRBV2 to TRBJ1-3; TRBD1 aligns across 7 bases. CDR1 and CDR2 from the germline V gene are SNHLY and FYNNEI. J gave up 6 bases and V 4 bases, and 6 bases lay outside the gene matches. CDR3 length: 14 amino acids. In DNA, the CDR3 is TGTGCCAGCAGTGTGGACAGGATCCCAAACACCATATATTTT. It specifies CASSVDRIPNTIYF.

CDR3 amino acids: CASRLGTGHNEQFF. DNA of the CDR3: TGTGCCAGCAGACTCGGGACAGGTCACAATGAGCAGTTCTTC. The chain is built from TRBV6-5 and TRBJ2-1, with 8 nucleotides matching TRBD1. In germline, CDR1 is MNHEY, CDR2 SVGAGI. Trimming took 6 bases from V and 5 from J; bases not matched to a gene: 6. This CDR3 comprises 14 residues.

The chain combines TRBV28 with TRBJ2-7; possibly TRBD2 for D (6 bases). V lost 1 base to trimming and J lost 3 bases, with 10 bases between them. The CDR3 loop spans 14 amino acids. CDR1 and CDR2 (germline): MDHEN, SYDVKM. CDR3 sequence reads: CASSLFGSGYEQYF. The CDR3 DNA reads TGTGCCAGCAGTTTATTCGGGAGTGGCTACGAGCAGTACTTC.

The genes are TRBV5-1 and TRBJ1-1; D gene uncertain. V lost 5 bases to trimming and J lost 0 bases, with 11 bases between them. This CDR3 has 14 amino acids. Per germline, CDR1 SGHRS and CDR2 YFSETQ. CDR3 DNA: TGCGCCAGCAGGACTGGCACTATGAACACTGAAGCTTTCTTT. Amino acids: CASRTGTMNTEAFF. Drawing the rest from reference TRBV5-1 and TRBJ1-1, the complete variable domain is KAGVTQTPRYLIKTRGQQVTLSCSPISGHRSVSWYQQTPGQGLQFLFEYFSETQRNKGNFPGRFSGRQFSNSRSEMNVSTLELGDSALYLCASRTGTMNTEAFFGQGTRLTVV.

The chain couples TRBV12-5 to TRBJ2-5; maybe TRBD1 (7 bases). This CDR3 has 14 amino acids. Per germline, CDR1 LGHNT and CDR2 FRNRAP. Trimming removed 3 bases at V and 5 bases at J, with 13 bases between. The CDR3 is CASGLGGGRETQYF. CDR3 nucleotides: TGTGCTAGTGGTTTAGGAGGGGGCAGGGAGACCCAGTACTTC.

The CDR3, as DNA: TGCGCCAGCAGCATCCGGGACAGGAGTGGCTACACCTTC. It translates to CASSIRDRSGYTF. V is TRBV5-1 and J is TRBJ1-2; 8 bases are a match to TRBD1. V dropped 4 bases and J dropped 7; count of bases not matched to a gene: 6. Germline V lookup: CDR1 SGHRS, CDR2 YFSETQ. CDR3 length equals 13 residues. The complete variable domain, with remaining parts taken from reference TRBV5-1 and TRBJ1-2, reads KAGVTQTPRYLIKTRGQQVTLSCSPISGHRSVSWYQQTPGQGLQFLFEYFSETQRNKGNFPGRFSGRQFSNSRSEMNVSTLELGDSALYLCASSIRDRSGYTFGSGTRLTVV.

The CDR3: CASSAQLGGTDTQYF. The CDR3, as DNA: TGCGCCAGCAGCGCACAGCTTGGGGGCACAGATACGCAGTATTTT. This chain joins TRBV5-1 and TRBJ2-3; D is unresolved. The CDR3 is 15 amino acids. Germline V gene lookup returns CDR1 SGHRS and CDR2 YFSETQ. The ends were cut back, 4 bases at V and 1 base at J, with 13 bases in the middle.